Described below is a single TCR beta chain sequence and its context. Its matching antigen is unknown. Looked up from germline, CDR1 is ENHRY and CDR2 is SYGVKD. The CDR3 contains 15 residues. Losses at the gene ends were 8 bases for V and 0 bases for J; bases not matched to a gene: 4. All trial patients relapsed after autologous stem cell transplantation. The source of the sample is a study of PD-1 blockade in classical Hodgkin lymphoma. On the study more broadly: Every 2 weeks, patients had 3 mg/kg nivolumab intravenously.

The assay was immunoSEQ multiplex PCR, and TCRdb's table has in-frame clones only and misses some. The table shows some 10,000 clones, with 60% to 85% occurring only once. Overall study findings and caveats: Later analyses included only patients treated at least 1 year post-ASCT. Diversity in CD4+ TCRs, unlike that measured in CD8+ TCRs, had risen significantly by C4D1. Complete responders entered with baseline diversity on par with newly diagnosed patients, the results showed.

The input for sequencing was peripheral blood mononuclear cells (PBMCs), taken at baseline. The rearrangement joins TRBV10-3 to TRBJ2-1; the match to TRBD1 covers 10 bases. The receptor was derived from a human donor with classical Hodgkin lymphoma. CDR3 DNA sequence: TGTGCCATCGCAGGACAGGGGGGCTCCTACAATGAGCAGTTCTTC. Encoded protein: CAIAGQGGSYNEQFF.